This T cell receptor (beta chain) was sequenced in a study of human T cells and chemical hapten exposure. Before extraction, the whole blood was not fractionated, and total RNA was taken from it. From the 5' RACE reads, TCRdb called clonotypes with MiXCR, one entry per CDR3 protein. This sample has 130,000 or so distinct CDR3 sequences; roughly 4.1% occur once, and the top ten carry 1.2% to 1.5%. This clonotype was seen ten or more times. This TCR derives from a female donor in good health.

CDR3 sequence reads: CASSSYGLAGGPRDTQYF. In nucleotides, the CDR3 is TGTGCCAGCAGTTCCTACGGACTAGCGGGGGGGCCGAGAGATACGCAGTATTTT. This chain links TRBV28 with TRBJ2-3; 15 bases are a match to TRBD2. The CDR3 loop spans 18 amino acids. J lost 5 bases, V lost 4 bases, and 10 bases had no gene match. Germline lookup yields CDR1 MDHEN and CDR2 SYDVKM.